The clone carrying this T cell receptor (beta chain) was detected ten times or more. Antigen: not known. The V gene's germline CDR1 is LGHNA and CDR2 YSLEER. After removal of 3 bases from V and 1 base from J, the junction contained 6 bases not matched to a gene. CDR3 length equals 16 residues. The source of the sample is a study of CD8 T cells in ankylosing spondylitis. General study points: What appeared characteristic of ankylosing spondylitis blood was a TCR beta motif of under 10 highly homologous variants.

TCRdb reanalysed the 5' RACE reads using MiXCR and keeps one entry per CDR3 protein. The data hold about 240,000 distinct CDR3 sequences, with 8.6% observed a single time. The sequencing input was blood, either unsorted or a sorted T cell fraction (not recorded which). The rearrangement joins TRBV4-3 to TRBJ2-5; 9 bases are a match to TRBD2. This receptor was identified in a male donor with ankylosing spondylitis or in good health (not recorded which). The CDR3 here is CASSQGLATVQETQYF. The DNA of the CDR3 is TGCGCCAGCAGCCAGGGACTAGCTACCGTCCAAGAGACCCAGTACTTC.